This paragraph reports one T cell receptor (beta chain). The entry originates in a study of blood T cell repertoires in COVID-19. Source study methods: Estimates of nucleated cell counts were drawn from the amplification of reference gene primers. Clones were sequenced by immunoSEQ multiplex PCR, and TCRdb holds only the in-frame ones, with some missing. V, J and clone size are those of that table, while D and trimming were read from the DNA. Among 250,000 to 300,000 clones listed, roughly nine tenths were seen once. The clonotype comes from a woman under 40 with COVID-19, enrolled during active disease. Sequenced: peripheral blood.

The CDR3 nucleotides are TGTGCCAGCAGCACAGGGACAGGGGGAAGTTCACCCCTCCACTTT. Translated: CASSTGTGGSSPLHF. V usage is TRBV7-9 and J usage is TRBJ1-6, with 11 bases identical to TRBD1. The CDR3 runs to 15 residues. V trimming: 5 bases; J trimming: 9 bases; junction bases outside the gene matches: 6. CDR1 and CDR2 (germline): SEHNR, FQNEAQ (reference sequence).